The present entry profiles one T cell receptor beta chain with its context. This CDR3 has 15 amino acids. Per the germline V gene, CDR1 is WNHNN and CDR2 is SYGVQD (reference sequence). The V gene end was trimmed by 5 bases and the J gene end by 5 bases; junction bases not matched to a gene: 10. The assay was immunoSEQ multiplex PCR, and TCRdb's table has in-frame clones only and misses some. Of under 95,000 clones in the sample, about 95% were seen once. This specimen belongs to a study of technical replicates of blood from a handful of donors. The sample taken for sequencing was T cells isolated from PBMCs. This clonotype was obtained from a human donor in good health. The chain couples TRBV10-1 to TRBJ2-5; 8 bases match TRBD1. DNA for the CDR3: TGCGCCAGCAGTACCATCACAGGGGGTCTGGAGACCCAGTACTTC. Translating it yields CASSTITGGLETQYF.